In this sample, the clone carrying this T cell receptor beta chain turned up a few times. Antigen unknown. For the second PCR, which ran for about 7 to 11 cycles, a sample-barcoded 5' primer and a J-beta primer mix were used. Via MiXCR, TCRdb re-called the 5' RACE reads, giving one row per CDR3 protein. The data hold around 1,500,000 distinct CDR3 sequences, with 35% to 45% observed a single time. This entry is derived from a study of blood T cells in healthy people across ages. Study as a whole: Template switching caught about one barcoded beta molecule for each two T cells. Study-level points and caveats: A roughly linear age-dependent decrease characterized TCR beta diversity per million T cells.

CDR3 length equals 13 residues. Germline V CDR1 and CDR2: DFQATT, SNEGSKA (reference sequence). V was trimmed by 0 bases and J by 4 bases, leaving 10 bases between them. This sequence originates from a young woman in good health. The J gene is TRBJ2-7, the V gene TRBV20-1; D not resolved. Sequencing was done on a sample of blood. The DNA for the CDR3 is TGCAGTGCTAGAGATCATATGGAGTACGAGCAGTACTTC. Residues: CSARDHMEYEQYF.